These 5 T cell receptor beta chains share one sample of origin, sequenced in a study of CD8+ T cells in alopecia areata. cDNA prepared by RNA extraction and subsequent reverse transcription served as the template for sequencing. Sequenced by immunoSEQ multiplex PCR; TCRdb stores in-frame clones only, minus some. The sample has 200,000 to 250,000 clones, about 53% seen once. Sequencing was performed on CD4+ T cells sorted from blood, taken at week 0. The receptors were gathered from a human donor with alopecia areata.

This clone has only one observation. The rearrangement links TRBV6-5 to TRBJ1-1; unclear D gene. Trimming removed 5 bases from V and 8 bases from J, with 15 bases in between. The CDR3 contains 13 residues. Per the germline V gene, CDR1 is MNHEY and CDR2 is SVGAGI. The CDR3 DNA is TGTGCCAGCAGTCTCGACGGGAGCACCGAAGCTTTCTTT. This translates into CASSLDGSTEAFF.

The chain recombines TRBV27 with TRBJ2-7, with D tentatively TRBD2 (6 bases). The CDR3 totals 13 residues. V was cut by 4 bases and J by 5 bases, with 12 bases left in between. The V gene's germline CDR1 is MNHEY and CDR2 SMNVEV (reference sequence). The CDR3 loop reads CASSSDAGNEQYF. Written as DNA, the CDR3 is TGTGCCAGCAGTTCGGACGCGGGGAACGAGCAGTACTTC.

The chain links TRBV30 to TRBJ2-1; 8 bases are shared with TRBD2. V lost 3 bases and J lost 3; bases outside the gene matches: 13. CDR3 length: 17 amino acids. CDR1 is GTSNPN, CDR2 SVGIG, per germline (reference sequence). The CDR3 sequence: CAWSPREGLGRYNEQFF. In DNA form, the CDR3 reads TGTGCCTGGAGCCCCCGGGAGGGCCTAGGTCGCTACAATGAGCAGTTCTTC.

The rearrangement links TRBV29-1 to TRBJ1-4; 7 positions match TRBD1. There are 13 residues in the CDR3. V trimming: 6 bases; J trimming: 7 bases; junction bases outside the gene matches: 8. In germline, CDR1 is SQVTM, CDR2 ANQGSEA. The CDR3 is CSVAGTAGEKLFF. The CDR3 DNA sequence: TGCAGCGTCGCCGGGACAGCAGGTGAAAAACTGTTTTTT.

For the CDR3, the DNA is TGCAGCGTTGAACAGCGGCAGGGCAAAAACATTCAGTACTTC. As protein: CSVEQRQGKNIQYF. The genes are TRBV29-1 and TRBJ2-4; D assignment may be TRBD1 or TRBD2 (5 bases each). Between the trimmed V and J ends, which lost 2 bases and 3 bases, there was a span of 11 bases. The CDR3 runs 14 residues. Germline values: CDR1 SQVTM, CDR2 ANQGSEA.